These 9 T cell receptor beta chains share one sample of origin, sequenced in a study of cytomegalovirus exposure and HLA in healthy donors. 60 Vbeta and 13 Jbeta primers were used in PCR. Repertoires were generated with immunoSEQ multiplex PCR, while TCRdb's copy carries only in-frame clones and drops some. The table includes about 170,000 clones, 75% to 90% detected once. Sequencing used PBMCs. The receptor set was obtained from a male donor in good health and CMV-seronegative.

This sequence joins TRBV19 and TRBJ2-1, with TRBD1 matching over 8 bases. The CDR3 runs 15 residues. The V segment lost 3 bases and the J segment 3 bases; nucleotides outside the gene matches: 4. Germline CDR1 is LNHDA and CDR2 is SQIVND (reference sequence). CDR3 loop: CASSIGTGRYNEQFF. The CDR3 DNA sequence: TGTGCCAGTAGTATTGGGACAGGCCGCTACAATGAGCAGTTCTTC.

V and J are TRBV12-5 and TRBJ2-7; maybe TRBD2 (5 bases). The V gene lost 5 bases and the J gene lost 3 bases, with 8 bases spanning the gap. Germline CDR1 LGHNT, CDR2 FRNRAP. This CDR3 spans 12 amino acids. The DNA of the CDR3 is TGTGCTAGTGGTCGGGATCTCTACGAGCAGTACTTC. It translates to CASGRDLYEQYF.

The DNA for the CDR3 is TGCGCCAGCAGCTTCACCGGGACAGGCGTAGAAAAACTGTTTTTT. Translation: CASSFTGTGVEKLFF. The chain has TRBV5-1 and TRBJ1-4, with TRBD1 matching 8 bases. The J segment lost 8 bases and the V segment lost 2 bases, leaving 8 bases of the junction unmatched. There are 15 residues in the CDR3. CDR1 is SGHRS, CDR2 YFSETQ, per germline.

This clone has just one count. CDR3 coding DNA: TGTGCCATCAGTGGGGACAGGGAGGGCACTGAAGCTTTCTTT. This gives the protein CAISGDREGTEAFF. V is TRBV10-3 and J is TRBJ1-1; 9 nucleotides match TRBD1. There are 14 residues in the CDR3. V trimming: 4 bases; J trimming: 4 bases; junction bases outside the gene matches: 4. Germline V lookup: CDR1 ENHRY, CDR2 SYGVKD.

This chain joins TRBV5-1 and TRBJ2-3; tentatively, D is TRBD1 (5 bases). CDR3 size: 18 residues. From germline, CDR1 is SGHRS and CDR2 YFSETQ. V was trimmed by 0 bases and J by 4 bases, leaving 21 bases between them. The CDR3 region has the DNA TGCGCCAGCAGCTTGGCCTATCGCCCAGGGTCTGGTGCAGATACGCAGTATTTT. Amino acids: CASSLAYRPGSGADTQYF.

This clone was seen a handful of times. The chain combines TRBV5-1 with TRBJ1-2; D gene uncertain. V lost 0 bases, J lost 6 bases, and 6 bases lay in between. The germline CDR1 and CDR2 sequences are SGHRS and YFSETQ. The CDR3 extends over 12 amino acids. CDR3 sequence (DNA): TGCGCCAGCAGCTTGGGGGAGCATGGCTACACCTTC. Encoded protein: CASSLGEHGYTF.

In its sample, this clone was seen once. The CDR3 protein is CASSLSGYGYTF. In DNA, the CDR3 is TGTGCCAGCAGCTTGTCAGGCTATGGCTACACCTTC. V usage is TRBV5-4 and J usage is TRBJ1-2; no firm D call. Germline V gene lookup returns CDR1 SGHNT and CDR2 YYREEE (reference sequence). Trimming took off 1 base at V and 4 bases at J, with 5 bases between the two ends. The CDR3 contains 12 residues.

The chain uses TRBV10-3 and TRBJ2-3; a weak D match, TRBD1 (5 bases). Trimming pared 6 bases from V and 2 bases from J, leaving 9 bases between. Germline V CDR1 and CDR2: ENHRY, SYGVKD. The CDR3 has 13 amino acids. DNA of the CDR3: TGTGCCATCAGGAATGGGGCCACAGATACGCAGTATTTT. Translated: CAIRNGATDTQYF.

J is TRBJ1-2 and V is TRBV6-1, with D tentatively TRBD1 (6 bases). The CDR3 runs to 14 residues. Trimming took off 6 bases at V and 1 base at J, with 12 bases between the two ends. Per germline, CDR1 MNHNS and CDR2 SASEGT. The CDR3, as DNA: TGTGCCAGCAGGCGGGGGCGCCTTAACTATGGCTACACCTTC. Encoded protein: CASRRGRLNYGYTF.